A selection of T cell receptor beta chains follows, all from one sample in a study of T cell responses to AZD1222 COVID-19 vaccine. Sequenced by immunoSEQ multiplex PCR; TCRdb stores in-frame clones only, minus some. This sample has approximately 110,000 clones, with more than 85% found just once. Sequences were derived from peripheral blood, sampled on day 0 of AZD1222 vaccination. Receptors were obtained from an adult in good health. Each CDR3 is given with its conserved first and last residue. Fields, in order: clone size, D gene, V gene, J gene, CDR3 DNA, CDR3 protein. A D gene is named only where the DNA matches it firmly. Clone size is shown for a subset of rows, as once, few, many or a class of expanded clone.

clone size: NA; D gene: TRBD1; V gene: TRBV19; J gene: TRBJ2-2; CDR3 DNA: TGTGCCAGTAGTGACAGGGGAATTAACGGGGAGCTGTTTTTT; CDR3 protein: CASSDRGINGELFF
clone size: once; D gene: NA; V gene: TRBV10-3; J gene: TRBJ2-1; CDR3 DNA: TGTGCCATCAGGGAGACCGGGCCTACTTGGAATGAGCAGTTCTTC; CDR3 protein: CAIRETGPTWNEQFF
clone size: NA; D gene: NA; V gene: TRBV6-1; J gene: TRBJ2-1; CDR3 DNA: TGTGCCAGCAGTGAATCCCCCCGGACTGGACTCTCCTACAATGAGCAGTTCTTC; CDR3 protein: CASSESPRTGLSYNEQFF
clone size: NA; D gene: TRBD1; V gene: TRBV7-9; J gene: TRBJ2-5; CDR3 DNA: TGTGCCAGCAGCTTAAGGGGTGGGACAGGCGAGACCCAGTACTTC; CDR3 protein: CASSLRGGTGETQYF
clone size: NA; D gene: NA; V gene: TRBV18; J gene: TRBJ2-3; CDR3 DNA: TGTGCCAGCTCACCATCCGGGGACACAGATACGCAGTATTTT; CDR3 protein: CASSPSGDTDTQYF
clone size: NA; D gene: NA; V gene: TRBV28; J gene: TRBJ2-7; CDR3 DNA: TGTGCCAGCAGTGTACCGGGACACGTCTACGAGCAGTACTTC; CDR3 protein: CASSVPGHVYEQYF
clone size: few; D gene: NA; V gene: TRBV28; J gene: TRBJ1-2; CDR3 DNA: TGTGCCAGCAGTAAATTATCCGGCTACACCTTC; CDR3 protein: CASSKLSGYTF
clone size: NA; D gene: TRBD1; V gene: TRBV2; J gene: TRBJ2-7; CDR3 DNA: TGTGCCAGCAGTGAATTCCCGGGACAGGGAGCCTACGAGCAGTACTTC; CDR3 protein: CASSEFPGQGAYEQYF
clone size: NA; D gene: TRBD1; V gene: TRBV27; J gene: TRBJ2-7; CDR3 DNA: TGTGCCAGCAGTTTATCGAGGGGGGACAGGACGCCTTACGAGCAGTACTTC; CDR3 protein: CASSLSRGDRTPYEQYF
clone size: NA; D gene: NA; V gene: TRBV3-1/TRBV3-2; J gene: TRBJ2-2; CDR3 DNA: TGTGCCAGCAGCCAAGATACTAGCCACACCGGGGAGCTGTTTTTT; CDR3 protein: CASSQDTSHTGELFF
clone size: NA; D gene: TRBD1; V gene: TRBV19; J gene: TRBJ1-1; CDR3 DNA: TGTGCCAGTAGTCCCCTAGAGGGGGCGCAGACTGAAGCTTTCTTT; CDR3 protein: CASSPLEGAQTEAFF
clone size: NA; D gene: NA; V gene: TRBV12-3/TRBV12-4; J gene: TRBJ2-3; CDR3 DNA: TGTGCCAGCAGGGGTGCTTCAGATACGCAGTATTTT; CDR3 protein: CASRGASDTQYF
clone size: NA; D gene: NA; V gene: TRBV6-5; J gene: TRBJ2-7; CDR3 DNA: TGTGCCAGCAGTATGGGAGGTCCTGGCTACGAGCAGTACTTC; CDR3 protein: CASSMGGPGYEQYF
clone size: NA; D gene: NA; V gene: TRBV28; J gene: TRBJ2-5; CDR3 DNA: TGTGCCAGCAGTTTCGGCATCCAAGAGACCCAGTACTTC; CDR3 protein: CASSFGIQETQYF
clone size: NA; D gene: TRBD2; V gene: TRBV7-9; J gene: TRBJ2-7; CDR3 DNA: TGTGCCAGCAGCCCCGGGCTAGCGGGACGCAACGAGCAGTACTTC; CDR3 protein: CASSPGLAGRNEQYF
clone size: NA; D gene: NA; V gene: TRBV28; J gene: TRBJ1-2; CDR3 DNA: TGTGCCAGCAGTTTCCGGGACCTCCAGGCGAACACCTTC; CDR3 protein: CASSFRDLQANTF
clone size: NA; D gene: NA; V gene: TRBV6-5; J gene: TRBJ1-5; CDR3 DNA: TGTGCCAGCAGCCTTGAGGGAGGTCAGCCCCAGCATTTT; CDR3 protein: CASSLEGGQPQHF
clone size: NA; D gene: NA; V gene: TRBV11-1; J gene: TRBJ2-3; CDR3 DNA: TGTGCCAGCAGCTTAGGGACCACGAGCACAGATACGCAGTATTTT; CDR3 protein: CASSLGTTSTDTQYF
clone size: NA; D gene: TRBD2; V gene: TRBV7-2; J gene: TRBJ2-1; CDR3 DNA: TGTGCCAGCAGCCCCGGGGGGGGGTTATACAATGAGCAGTTCTTC; CDR3 protein: CASSPGGGLYNEQFF
clone size: NA; D gene: NA; V gene: TRBV2; J gene: TRBJ2-7; CDR3 DNA: TGTGCCAGCCTGGGGCAGACCTACGAGCAGTACTTC; CDR3 protein: CASLGQTYEQYF
clone size: NA; D gene: NA; V gene: TRBV6-2/TRBV6-3; J gene: TRBJ2-5; CDR3 DNA: TGTGCCAGCAGTTACCCCTCGGCCCAGTACTTC; CDR3 protein: CASSYPSAQYF
clone size: NA; D gene: NA; V gene: TRBV19; J gene: TRBJ2-7; CDR3 DNA: TGTGCCAGTAGTATGTGGAGGAGTCCCTACGAGCAGTACTTC; CDR3 protein: CASSMWRSPYEQYF